This TCR beta chain was sequenced in a study of blood T cell repertoires in COVID-19. The wider study: COVID-19 samples from acute and convalescent phases originated in the United States, Italy and Spain. In each case, the material was cDNA or gDNA derived from T cells, B-cell-depleted T cells, or PBMCs.

V was pared by 3 bases and J by 3 bases, with 8 bases between. Germline CDR1 and CDR2: KGHSH and LQKENI. This CDR3 is 13 amino acids long. Source study methods: Reference gene primer amplification yielded estimated nucleated cell counts. The repertoire was sequenced with immunoSEQ multiplex PCR; TCRdb's copy has only in-frame clones and lacks some. D and trimming come from the DNA, and the V and J calls and clone size come from that table. There are roughly 200,000 clones in the sample; 84% occur only once, and roughly a tenth lies in the top ten. One Seattle source followed patients from active infection through their disease course.

The genes are TRBV18 and TRBJ1-1; D ambiguous. What was sequenced was peripheral blood. This receptor was identified in a woman over 75 with COVID-19, enrolled during active disease. The CDR3 sequence is CASSPLSDTEAFF. As DNA, the CDR3 is TGTGCCAGCTCACCCTTGTCGGACACTGAAGCTTTCTTT.